This is a list of T cell receptor beta chains from one sample in a study of blood T cell repertoires in COVID-19. This table comes from immunoSEQ multiplex PCR, and its TCRdb copy is limited to in-frame clones, with some not included. The sample lists around 150,000 clones, approximately 80% occurring once. Sample: PBMCs or T cells enriched from blood (not recorded which). These receptor sequences come from a woman aged 55 to 70 who had recovered from COVID-19. The CDR3 runs from the conserved cysteine through the conserved F or W. The D gene is left open where the match is weak. A row's size may be missing; if present it is once, few, many or a size class.

j_call	d_call	clone_size	v_call	cdr3_aa	cdr3_nt
TRBJ2-3	TRBD2	-	TRBV3-1/TRBV3-2	CASSPGLAVSDTQYF	TGTGCCAGCAGCCCGGGACTAGCGGTGTCAGATACGCAGTATTTT
TRBJ1-1	TRBD1	-	TRBV5-1	CASSETGQGTEAFF	TGCGCCAGCAGCGAGACAGGGCAAGGGACTGAAGCTTTCTTT
TRBJ2-3	-	-	TRBV2	CASSVTVDGTQYF	TGTGCCAGCAGTGTGACAGTTGACGGGACGCAGTATTTT
TRBJ2-7	TRBD2	-	TRBV7-2	CASSSPGGRSEQYF	TGTGCCAGCAGCTCTCCGGGGGGAAGGAGCGAGCAGTACTTC
TRBJ1-4	-	-	TRBV7-8	CASSSRRQETNEKLFF	TGTGCCAGCAGCTCCAGGCGACAGGAAACTAATGAAAAACTGTTTTTT
TRBJ1-2	TRBD1	few	TRBV2	CASMTGQAEYQGYTF	TGTGCCAGCATGACGGGACAGGCGGAATATCAAGGCTACACCTTC
TRBJ1-2	TRBD1	-	TRBV28	CASSLMGQGEKRGYTF	TGTGCCAGCAGTTTAATGGGACAGGGTGAGAAGCGTGGCTACACCTTC
TRBJ1-4	-	few	TRBV5-8	CASSLSGGDGEKLFF	TGTGCCAGCAGCTTGTCCGGAGGGGACGGAGAAAAACTGTTTTTT
TRBJ2-7	-	once	TRBV27	CASSLLGGGGSYEQYF	TGTGCCAGCAGTCTCCTGGGGGGCGGGGGATCCTACGAGCAGTACTTC
TRBJ2-7	-	-	TRBV5-6	CASREGPTNDEQYF	TGTGCCAGCAGGGAGGGACCGACTAACGACGAGCAGTACTTC
TRBJ1-5	TRBD1	-	TRBV6-1	CASSEGGQGANNQPQHF	TGTGCCAGCAGTGAAGGCGGACAGGGGGCAAACAATCAGCCCCAGCATTTT
TRBJ2-2	-	-	TRBV5-6	CASSLQGTDTGELFF	TGTGCCAGCAGCTTGCAGGGTACGGACACCGGGGAGCTGTTTTTT
TRBJ1-6	-	-	TRBV7-3	CASSLGAAYNSPLHF	TGTGCCAGCAGCTTAGGGGCCGCTTATAATTCACCCCTCCACTTT
TRBJ2-7	-	-	TRBV3-1/TRBV3-2	CASSQVSGYEQYF	TGTGCCAGCAGCCAAGTTAGCGGCTACGAGCAGTACTTC
TRBJ2-2	TRBD2	-	TRBV3-1/TRBV3-2	CASSQEVLAGGPNTGELFF	TGTGCCAGCAGCCAAGAAGTACTAGCGGGAGGCCCGAACACCGGGGAGCTGTTTTTT
TRBJ2-2	-	-	TRBV3-1/TRBV3-2	CASSQVVGGAAGELFF	TGTGCCAGCAGCCAAGTTGTAGGCGGGGCTGCCGGGGAGCTGTTTTTT
TRBJ2-7	TRBD1	-	TRBV6-5	CASITGVGFYEQYF	TGTGCCAGCATCACAGGGGTAGGGTTTTACGAGCAGTACTTC
TRBJ1-1	TRBD1	-	TRBV6-2/TRBV6-3	CASNYRDSQEAFF	TGTGCCAGCAATTACCGGGACAGTCAAGAAGCTTTCTTT
TRBJ1-5	-	-	TRBV2	CASGGMRVNQPQHF	TGTGCCAGCGGGGGGATGAGGGTTAATCAGCCCCAGCATTTT
TRBJ1-4	TRBD1	-	TRBV19	CASRGDRGEKLFF	TGTGCCAGTAGAGGGGACAGGGGTGAAAAACTGTTTTTT
TRBJ2-1	TRBD2	-	TRBV29-1	CSVEFAAGARDEQFF	TGCAGCGTTGAATTCGCAGCGGGAGCTAGGGATGAGCAGTTCTTC
TRBJ2-6	TRBD1	few	TRBV5-1	CASRTGDSGANVLTF	TGCGCCAGCAGGACAGGGGACTCTGGGGCCAACGTCCTGACTTTC
TRBJ1-2	-	few	TRBV5-6	CASSRFAADGYTF	TGTGCCAGCAGCCGGTTTGCGGCGGATGGCTACACCTTC
TRBJ2-2	-	-	TRBV5-1	CASSLAATNTGELFF	TGCGCCAGCAGCTTGGCCGCGACGAACACCGGGGAGCTGTTTTTT
TRBJ2-7	TRBD2	-	TRBV13	CASSPLAGNNEQYF	TGTGCCAGCAGCCCACTAGCGGGAAACAACGAGCAGTACTTC
TRBJ2-6	-	once	TRBV9	CASSVKYGQSTSGANVLTF	TGTGCCAGCAGCGTTAAATACGGACAGTCTACCTCTGGGGCCAACGTCCTGACTTTC
TRBJ2-7	-	few	TRBV5-6	CASSREAYEQYF	TGTGCCAGCAGCCGGGAAGCTTACGAGCAGTACTTC
TRBJ2-3	TRBD1	-	TRBV3-1/TRBV3-2	CASSQDIPGQGSDTQYF	TGTGCCAGCAGCCAAGACATTCCGGGACAGGGGTCAGATACGCAGTATTTT
TRBJ1-1	-	-	TRBV2	CASSDSYVTEAFF	TGTGCCAGCAGTGACTCGTATGTGACTGAAGCTTTCTTT
TRBJ1-4	TRBD1	-	TRBV10-3	CAIGGGGEKLFF	TGTGCCATAGGAGGGGGCGGTGAAAAACTGTTTTTT
TRBJ2-1	TRBD2	-	TRBV11-2	CASSLGLGPFNEQFF	TGTGCCAGCAGCTTGGGACTAGGGCCCTTCAATGAGCAGTTCTTC
TRBJ2-3	TRBD2	-	TRBV2	CASSTAGGDTDTQYF	TGTGCCAGCAGCACAGCGGGGGGCGACACAGATACGCAGTATTTT
TRBJ1-2	-	-	TRBV30	CAWSDPAEGVYGYTF	TGTGCCTGGAGTGACCCCGCAGAAGGGGTCTATGGCTACACCTTC
TRBJ2-7	TRBD2	-	TRBV10-1	CASVSWREGAYEQYF	TGCGCCAGCGTCTCGTGGCGGGAGGGAGCCTACGAGCAGTACTTC
TRBJ2-3	-	-	TRBV5-8	CASTLGRDSSTDTQYF	TGTGCCAGCACCCTTGGAAGGGACTCCAGCACAGATACGCAGTATTTT
TRBJ1-4	-	-	TRBV5-4	CASSLAGGGNEKLFF	TGTGCCAGCAGCTTGGCCGGGGGGGGAAATGAAAAACTGTTTTTT
TRBJ2-2	-	once	TRBV6-5	CASTSSMYTGELFF	TGTGCCAGCACCTCTAGCATGTACACCGGGGAGCTGTTTTTT
TRBJ2-1	TRBD2	-	TRBV19	CASSIDLLAGVPNEQFF	TGTGCCAGTAGTATAGATCTTCTAGCGGGAGTGCCAAATGAGCAGTTCTTC
TRBJ2-3	TRBD2	-	TRBV5-1	CASSYSGEITDTQYF	TGCGCCAGCAGCTATAGCGGGGAGATAACAGATACGCAGTATTTT
TRBJ2-1	TRBD2	-	TRBV30	CAWSVHSSASGTLSSYNEQFF	TGTGCCTGGAGTGTACATTCTTCGGCTAGCGGGACCCTGAGCTCCTACAATGAGCAGTTCTTC
TRBJ1-6	-	-	TRBV19	CASSNNRGSPLHF	TGTGCCAGTAGTAACAACCGGGGGTCACCCCTCCACTTT
TRBJ2-3	TRBD1	-	TRBV23-1	CASSQSPDREDTQYF	TGCGCCAGCAGTCAATCCCCGGACAGGGAAGATACGCAGTATTTT
TRBJ2-2	-	-	TRBV11-2	CASSLTGTGELFF	TGTGCCAGCAGCTTAACAGGCACCGGGGAGCTGTTTTTT
TRBJ1-4	TRBD1	-	TRBV7-9	CASSRMPGQGGEKLFF	TGTGCCAGCAGCCGTATGCCGGGACAGGGAGGCGAAAAACTGTTTTTT
TRBJ1-4	-	-	TRBV11-1	CASSLRGSNEKLFF	TGTGCCAGCAGCTTACGGGGGAGTAACGAAAAACTGTTTTTT
TRBJ2-7	TRBD1	-	TRBV10-3	CAISGGQTYEQYF	TGTGCCATCAGTGGGGGACAGACCTACGAGCAGTACTTC
TRBJ1-1	TRBD1	-	TRBV6-5	CASSSQGQGDTEAFF	TGTGCCAGCAGTTCACAGGGACAGGGGGACACTGAAGCTTTCTTT
TRBJ1-2	-	few	TRBV7-8	CASSLEGAQDYTF	TGTGCCAGCAGCTTAGAGGGAGCCCAGGACTACACCTTC
TRBJ1-5	-	-	TRBV12-5	CASGFGGNQPQHF	TGTGCTAGTGGTTTCGGAGGGAATCAGCCCCAGCATTTT
TRBJ1-4	TRBD1	-	TRBV30	CAGESTGGNEKLFF	TGTGCCGGCGAATCGACAGGGGGGAATGAAAAACTGTTTTTT